The TCR beta chain under discussion was sequenced for a study of blood T cell repertoires in COVID-19 (dated by TCRdb to 2020 to 2022). Regarding the research as a whole: Samples from collaborators originated in the United States, Italy and Spain and spanned both the acute and convalescent phases of COVID-19. The prospective study material was composed of cDNA or gDNA derived from T cells, B-cell-depleted T cells, or PBMCs. Deeply sampled blood TCRbeta repertoires from subjects exposed to, actively infected with, or recovered from COVID-19 were included in the dataset. The repertoires were released in a freely available public database meant as a resource for research on the immune response to SARS-CoV-2. Samples came from the ongoing ImmuneRACE study (first 160 participants) plus 1,254 subjects from 6 global collaborators. A de-identified subject ID, COVID-19 status, age in years and sex were almost always included in the sample metadata. Where available, HLA class I and class II types were obtained from metadata supplied by the sample provider rather than from assay-based typing. Overall results and qualifications from the work: How much clinical and demographic metadata was included differed by source and by participant, and the metadata was provided uncurated.

This clone was observed once. Its antigen is still unknown. An end of the junction differs from the germline gene, which may be a read error. From cysteine to phenylalanine, the CDR3 is 14 amino acids long. The entry retains the CDR3 DNA only, 42 bases that are in frame from base 1. As encoded in the germline V gene (reference sequence), CDR1 is LNHNV while CDR2 is YYDKDF. Collaborating institutions collected whole blood in K2EDTA tubes following their own protocols. For TCRbeta analysis, collaborators shipped samples in one of three forms: frozen whole blood, isolated PBMCs, or DNA extracted from either of those sample types. The immunoSEQ Assay, a bias-controlled multiplex PCR, was used to amplify TCRbeta CDR3 regions from genomic DNA. In the original analysis: The number of nucleated cells in each sample was estimated from the amplification of reference gene primers within the assay. To quantify the absolute abundance of each unique TCRbeta CDR3 rearrangement, sequence reads were collapsed and filtered. Productive Simpson clonality was computed per sample as the square root of Simpson's diversity index over productive rearrangements. TCRdb obtained this table from immuneACCESS and retained in-frame rearrangements with V and J assigned. These tables miss some clones; where compared with another copy, unresolved V genes account for less than half of the shortfall, and the remainder is unexplained. V, J and clone size are those of that table, while D and trimming were read from the DNA. The sample includes under 350,000 clones, with 70% to 90% observed a single time. In total, the top ten clones hold 9.5% to 12% of the sample.

The specimen sequenced was peripheral blood. The rearranged segments are TRBV15 and TRBJ1-2; possibly the D gene is TRBD1, per 6 matching bases. The receptor comes from a woman in her 70s with acute or convalescent COVID-19. The DNA is as follows: TGTGCCACCAGCAGACCCGGACAGAGTTCCCACTCCTACTTC. Its coded protein is CATSRPGQSSHSYF.